This TCR beta chain was sequenced in a study of T cell responses to AZD1222 COVID-19 vaccine. Notes on the study in general: The reported proportion of spike-specific TCRs targeting unmutated variant regions was nearly half. Seropositivity was recorded at baseline in only 6 or 7 AZD1222 recipients. Spike-spanning, vaccine-associated CD4 TCRs were dominant at 160-218 and 743-854.

Data came from immunoSEQ multiplex PCR; TCRdb stores just in-frame clones and leaves some out. The table records 150,000 to 200,000 clones, just over 90% of them present only once. The V end lost 1 base, the J end lost 5 bases, and 20 bases lay between the germline ends. In germline, CDR1 is KGHSH, CDR2 LQKENI. The CDR3 length is 17 residues. About this clone: Its cognate antigen is unknown.

The chain is built from TRBV18 and TRBJ1-1, with D possibly matching TRBD1 (5 bases). This clonotype was sampled from an adult in good health. Sequenced material: peripheral blood, taken on day 0 of AZD1222 vaccination. In DNA form, the CDR3 reads TGTGCCAGCTCACCACTGGTGAAAGGGGCGGTAGGGACTGAAGCTTTCTTT. Residues: CASSPLVKGAVGTEAFF.